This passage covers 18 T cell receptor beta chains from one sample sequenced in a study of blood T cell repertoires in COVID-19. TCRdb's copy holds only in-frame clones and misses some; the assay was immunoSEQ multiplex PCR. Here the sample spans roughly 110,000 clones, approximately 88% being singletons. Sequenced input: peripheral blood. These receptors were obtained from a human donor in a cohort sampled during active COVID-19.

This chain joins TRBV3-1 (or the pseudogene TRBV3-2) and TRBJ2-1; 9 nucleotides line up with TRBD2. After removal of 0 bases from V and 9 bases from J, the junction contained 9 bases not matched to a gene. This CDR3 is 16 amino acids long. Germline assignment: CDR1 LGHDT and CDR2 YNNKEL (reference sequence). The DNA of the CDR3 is TGTGCCAGCAGCCAAGATCTGTGGCTAGCGGGAAGTGAGCAGTTCTTC. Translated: CASSQDLWLAGSEQFF.

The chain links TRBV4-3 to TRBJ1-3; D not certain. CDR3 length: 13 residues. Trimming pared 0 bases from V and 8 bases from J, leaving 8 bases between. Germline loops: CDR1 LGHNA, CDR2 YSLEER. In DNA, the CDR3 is TGCGCCAGCAGCCAAGATATCCGGGACACCATATATTTT. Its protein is CASSQDIRDTIYF.

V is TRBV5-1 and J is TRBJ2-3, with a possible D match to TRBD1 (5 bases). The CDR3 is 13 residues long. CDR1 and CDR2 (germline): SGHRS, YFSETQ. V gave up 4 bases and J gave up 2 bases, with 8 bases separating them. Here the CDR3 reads CASSTGSTDTQYF. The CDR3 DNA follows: TGCGCCAGCAGCACAGGATCCACAGATACGCAGTATTTT.

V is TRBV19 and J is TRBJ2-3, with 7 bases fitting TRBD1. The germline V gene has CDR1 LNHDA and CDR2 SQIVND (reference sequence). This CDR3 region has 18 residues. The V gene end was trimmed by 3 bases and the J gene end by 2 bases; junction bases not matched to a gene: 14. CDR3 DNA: TGTGCCAGTAGTATCCCTCGACCGGGACAGATACACACAGATACGCAGTATTTT. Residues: CASSIPRPGQIHTDTQYF.

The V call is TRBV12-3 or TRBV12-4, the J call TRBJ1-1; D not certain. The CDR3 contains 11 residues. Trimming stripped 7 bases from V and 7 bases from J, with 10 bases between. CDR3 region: CASTRFSEAFF. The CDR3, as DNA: TGTGCCAGCACGAGGTTTAGTGAAGCTTTCTTT.

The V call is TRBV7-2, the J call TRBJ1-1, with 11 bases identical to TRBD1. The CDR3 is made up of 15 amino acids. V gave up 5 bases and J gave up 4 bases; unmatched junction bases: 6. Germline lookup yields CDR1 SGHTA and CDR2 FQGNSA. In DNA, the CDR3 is TGTGCCAGCAGCCCGGCGGGACAGGGGGGCACTGAAGCTTTCTTT. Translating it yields CASSPAGQGGTEAFF.

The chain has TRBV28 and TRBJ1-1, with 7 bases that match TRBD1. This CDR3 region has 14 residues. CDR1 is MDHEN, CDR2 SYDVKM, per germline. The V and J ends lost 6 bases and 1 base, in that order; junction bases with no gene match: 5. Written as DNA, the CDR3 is TGTGCCAGCAGGACAGGGAACCCGAACACTGAAGCTTTCTTT. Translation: CASRTGNPNTEAFF.

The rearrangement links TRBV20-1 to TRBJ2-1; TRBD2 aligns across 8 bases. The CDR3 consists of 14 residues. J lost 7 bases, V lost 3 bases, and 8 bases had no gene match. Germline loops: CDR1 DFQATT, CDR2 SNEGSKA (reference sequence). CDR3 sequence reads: CSASPSGRNNEQFF. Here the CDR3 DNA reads TGCAGTGCTAGTCCCAGCGGGAGAAATAATGAGCAGTTCTTC.

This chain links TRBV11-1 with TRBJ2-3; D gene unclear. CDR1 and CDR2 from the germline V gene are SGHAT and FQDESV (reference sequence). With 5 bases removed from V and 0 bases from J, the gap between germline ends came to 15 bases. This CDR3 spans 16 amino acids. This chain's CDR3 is CASSQLYTTSTDTQYF. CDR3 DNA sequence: TGTGCCAGCAGCCAGTTATACACGACTAGCACAGATACGCAGTATTTT.

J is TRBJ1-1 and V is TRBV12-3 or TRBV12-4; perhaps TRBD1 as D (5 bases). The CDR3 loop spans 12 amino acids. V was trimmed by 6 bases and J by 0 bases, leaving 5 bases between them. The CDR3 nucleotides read TGTGCCAGCAGGACAGTGAACACTGAAGCTTTCTTT. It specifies CASRTVNTEAFF.

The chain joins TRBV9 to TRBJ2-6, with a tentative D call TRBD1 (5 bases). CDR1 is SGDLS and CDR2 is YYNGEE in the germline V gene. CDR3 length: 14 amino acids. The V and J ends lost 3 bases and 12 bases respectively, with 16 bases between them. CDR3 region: CASSGLDRFSVLTF. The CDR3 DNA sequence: TGTGCCAGCAGCGGGTTAGACAGATTCTCCGTCCTGACTTTC.

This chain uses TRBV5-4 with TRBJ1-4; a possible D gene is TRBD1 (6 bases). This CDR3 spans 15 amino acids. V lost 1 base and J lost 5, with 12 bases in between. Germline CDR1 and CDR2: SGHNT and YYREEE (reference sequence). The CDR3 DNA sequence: TGTGCCAGCAGCTTGTCAGGGGCGGAAAATGAAAAACTGTTTTTT. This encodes CASSLSGAENEKLFF.

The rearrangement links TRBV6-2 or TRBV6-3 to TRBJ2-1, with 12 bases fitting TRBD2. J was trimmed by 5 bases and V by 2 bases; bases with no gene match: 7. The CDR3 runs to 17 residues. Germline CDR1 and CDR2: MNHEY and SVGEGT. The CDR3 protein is CASSYLAGGPFDNEQFF. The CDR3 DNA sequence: TGTGCCAGCAGTTACCTAGCGGGAGGGCCATTTGACAATGAGCAGTTCTTC.

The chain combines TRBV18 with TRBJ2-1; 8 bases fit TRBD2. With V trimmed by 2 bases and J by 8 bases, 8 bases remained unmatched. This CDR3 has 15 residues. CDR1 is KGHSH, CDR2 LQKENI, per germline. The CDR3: CASSPGSGSIYEQFF. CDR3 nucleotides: TGTGCCAGCTCACCAGGGAGCGGGAGTATCTATGAGCAGTTCTTC.

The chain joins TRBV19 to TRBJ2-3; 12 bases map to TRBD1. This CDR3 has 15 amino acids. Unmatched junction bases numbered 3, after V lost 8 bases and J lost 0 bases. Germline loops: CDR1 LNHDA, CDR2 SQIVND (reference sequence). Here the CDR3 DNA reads TGTGCCAGTCGGGACAGGGGGCCCAGCACAGATACGCAGTATTTT. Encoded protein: CASRDRGPSTDTQYF.

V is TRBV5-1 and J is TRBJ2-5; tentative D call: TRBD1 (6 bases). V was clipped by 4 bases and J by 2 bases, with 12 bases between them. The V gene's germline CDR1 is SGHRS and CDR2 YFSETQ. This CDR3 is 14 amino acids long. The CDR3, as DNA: TGCGCCAGCAGCCTAGTACAGGGTCAAGAGACCCAGTACTTC. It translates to CASSLVQGQETQYF.

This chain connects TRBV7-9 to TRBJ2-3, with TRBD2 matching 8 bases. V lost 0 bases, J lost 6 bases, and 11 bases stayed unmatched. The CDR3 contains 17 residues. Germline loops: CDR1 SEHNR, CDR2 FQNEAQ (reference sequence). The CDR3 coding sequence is TGTGCCAGCAGCTTAGCGAGTGGGACTAGTACGGCGGATACGCAGTATTTT. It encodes CASSLASGTSTADTQYF.

The CDR3 loop reads CASSLDRGLYEQYF. As DNA, the CDR3 is TGTGCCAGCAGCTTAGACAGGGGGCTCTACGAGCAGTACTTC. This chain uses TRBV7-2 with TRBJ2-7; the match to TRBD1 covers 9 bases. Germline V gene data show CDR1 as SGHTA and CDR2 as FQGNSA. V dropped 1 base and J dropped 3; count of bases not matched to a gene: 1. The CDR3 consists of 14 residues. The full variable domain, its missing parts supplied by reference TRBV7-2 and TRBJ2-7, is GAGVSQSPSNKVTEKGKDVELRCDPISGHTALYWYRQSLGQGLEFLIYFQGNSAPDKSGLPSDRFSAERTGGSVSTLTIQRTQQEDSAVYLCASSLDRGLYEQYFGPGTRLTVT.